This TCR beta chain was identified in a study of T cells in Graves' hyperthyroidism and ophthalmopathy. In the study overall: Initial diagnosis, before any treatment, was when peripheral blood was collected.

The CDR3 loop spans 15 amino acids. The V end lost 1 base, the J end lost 1 base, and 11 bases lay between the germline ends. Germline CDR1 is SGHTA and CDR2 is FQGTGA. The sample holds a few counts of this clonotype. The investigators amplified TCR beta CDR3 regions from RNA transcripts. Carried out on the TCR CDR3, a first-round RT-PCR used the HTBI primer set. TCRdb redid the calling of the multiplex PCR reads with MiXCR, one entry per CDR3 protein. This sample has some 500,000 distinct CDR3 sequences, with more than 15% found just once. Exclusion of patients followed from uncontrolled infection, other autoimmune disease, pregnancy or lactation.

Sequencing was performed on blood. V usage is TRBV7-3 and J usage is TRBJ2-7; the D gene could be TRBD1 or TRBD2 (6 bases each). The TCR was taken from a woman aged 25-40 years with Graves' ophthalmopathy. The CDR3 loop is CASSLMQGRSYEQYF. In DNA, the CDR3 is TGTGCCAGCAGCTTAATGCAGGGGAGGTCCTACGAGCAGTACTTC. The full variable domain, in which reference TRBV7-3 and TRBJ2-7 provide the parts outside the CDR3, is GAGVSQTPSNKVTEKGKYVELRCDPISGHTALYWYRQSLGQGPEFLIYFQGTGAADDSGLPNDRFFAVRPEGSVSTLKIQRTERGDSAVYLCASSLMQGRSYEQYFGPGTRLTVT.